This TCR beta chain was documented in a study of T cell repertoires in cytomegalovirus infection (dated by TCRdb to about 2019). Turning to the overall study: The peptide stimulations were aimed at well-studied HLA-B-restricted epitopes as well as recently identified HLA-C-restricted CMV epitopes, whose presentation resists viral immunomodulation. Because public TCR beta signatures pointed to carriage of CMV infection together with the matching HLA type, the HLA type of each donor mattered for the analysis. Study-wide findings and limitations: The ex vivo response was dominated by HLA-C-restricted CMV-specific TCR beta clonotypes, and the single most frequent clonotype in two of eight donors was supplied by these HLA-C-restricted clonotypes. Carriers of CMV infection plus the relevant HLA type were discriminated by the cumulative frequency of public TCR beta family members in the study cohort and in an independent roughly 370-donor cohort.

The CDR3 sequence holds 15 residues, the cysteine and phenylalanine included. The entry retains the CDR3 DNA only, 45 bases that are in frame from base 1. V is reduced by 2 bases and J by 3 bases, leaving a spacing of 13 bases between them. Taken from the germline V gene, the CDR1 and CDR2 loops are SGHTA and FQGNSA. The sequencing machine was an Illumina HiSeq 1500. TCRdb redid the processing of the public reads, applying fastp at Q25 and MiXCR, and retained in-frame beta chains. Each CDR3 protein appears once, grouped with its most common genes and DNA. The sample data list approximately 350,000 distinct CDR3 sequences, and roughly 36% of these were observed just once. Together, the top ten hold approximately 15% of the sample. Interpreted using the paper, the treatment or condition label stands for: in vitro stimulation with specific CMV peptide epitopes to enrich CMV-specific T cells. This clonotype has a count of ten or more. The specificity of this receptor is unknown. There are no base qualities to consult, and no much larger clone falls within one base.

Here the chain combines TRBV7-2 and TRBJ1-1, and possibly TRBD1, on 5 matching bases. Sequences were derived from cultured PBMCs, sampled from culture after CMV antigen stimulation. The clonotype comes from a human donor in good health (CMV status not recorded). Some clones in this sample may be carry-over from other donors' samples. The DNA sequence is TGTGCCAGCAGCTTATGGGCAGGGCAGGACACTGAAGCTTTCTTT. Its product reads: CASSLWAGQDTEAFF.